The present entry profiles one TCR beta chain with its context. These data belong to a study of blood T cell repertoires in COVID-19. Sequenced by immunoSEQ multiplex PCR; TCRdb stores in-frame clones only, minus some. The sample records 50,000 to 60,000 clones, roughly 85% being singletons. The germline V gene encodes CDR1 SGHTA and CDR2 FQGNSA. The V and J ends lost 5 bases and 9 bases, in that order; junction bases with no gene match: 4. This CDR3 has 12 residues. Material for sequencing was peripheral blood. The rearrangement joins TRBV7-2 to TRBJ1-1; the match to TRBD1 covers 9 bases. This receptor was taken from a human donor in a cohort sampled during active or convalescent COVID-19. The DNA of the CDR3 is TGTGCCAGCAGCCTGGACAGGGGAAAAGCTTTCTTT. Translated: CASSLDRGKAFF.